These 27 T cell receptor beta chains came from one sample sequenced in a study of blood T cell repertoires in COVID-19. This table comes from immunoSEQ multiplex PCR, and its TCRdb copy is limited to in-frame clones, with some not included. The profile shows 45,000 or so clones, more than 80% of them singletons. The source material was peripheral blood. The origin of the receptors is a man older than 75 in a cohort sampled during active COVID-19.

J is TRBJ2-1 and V is TRBV28, with D possibly TRBD1 on 6 matching bases. CDR3 length: 15 residues. Germline CDR1 reads MDHEN; CDR2 reads SYDVKM. V was clipped by 3 bases and J by 2 bases, with 11 bases between them. The chain's CDR3 is CASSLGARTYNEQFF. CDR3 nucleotides: TGTGCCAGCAGTTTGGGGGCGCGGACCTACAATGAGCAGTTCTTC.

The table lists this clone with a count of one. The chain uses TRBV15 and TRBJ2-7; 8 positions agree with TRBD2. CDR1 is LNHNV, CDR2 YYDKDF, per germline (reference sequence). The CDR3 loop spans 15 amino acids. After removal of 5 bases from V and 6 bases from J, the junction contained 12 bases not matched to a gene. CDR3 protein: CATSDAGLGGREQYF. Written as DNA, the CDR3 is TGTGCCACCAGCGACGCGGGACTAGGTGGCCGCGAGCAGTACTTC.

V gene TRBV28 combines with J gene TRBJ1-2, with D uncertain. V lost 6 bases, J lost 1 base, and 9 bases lay in between. The CDR3 extends over 13 amino acids. The germline CDR1 and CDR2 sequences are MDHEN and SYDVKM. The CDR3 bases are TGTGCCAGCAGACCCTCCGGTAACTATGGCTACACCTTC. This sequence encodes CASRPSGNYGYTF.

This clone appeared once. This chain connects TRBV6-5 to TRBJ1-5; 8 nucleotides line up with TRBD1. J gave up 6 bases and V 8 bases, and 6 bases lay outside the gene matches. The CDR3 length is 13 residues. Germline V CDR1 and CDR2: MNHEY, SVGAGI. This CDR3 is CASWDRMGQPQHF. CDR3 sequence (DNA): TGTGCCAGCTGGGACAGGATGGGTCAGCCCCAGCATTTT.

The chain joins TRBV10-3 to TRBJ2-7; perhaps TRBD2 as D (6 bases). The CDR3 consists of 16 residues. The germline V and J ends were trimmed by 10 bases and 2 bases, with 24 bases remaining between them. The germline gives CDR1 ENHRY, CDR2 SYGVKD. In DNA, the CDR3 is TGTGCCAGCTCAAAGGGTCGAGGGGACTCAACCTACGAGCAGTACTTC. This gives the protein CASSKGRGDSTYEQYF.

V gene TRBV19 combines with J gene TRBJ2-2, with TRBD1 matching 11 bases. V trimming: 8 bases; J trimming: 5 bases; junction bases outside the gene matches: 4. The CDR3 extends over 14 amino acids. Germline loops: CDR1 LNHDA, CDR2 SQIVND (reference sequence). The CDR3 is CASRDRGGTGELFF. The CDR3 DNA reads TGTGCCAGTCGGGACAGGGGGGGTACCGGGGAGCTGTTTTTT.

The chain combines TRBV6-5 with TRBJ1-2; 7 nucleotides align to TRBD1. Germline CDR1 and CDR2: MNHEY and SVGAGI. Germline trimming cut 6 bases from V and 5 bases from J; bases unmatched to any gene: 9. The CDR3 consists of 14 residues. This CDR3 reads CASRTGTEKYGYTF. DNA for the CDR3: TGTGCCAGCAGGACCGGGACAGAGAAATATGGCTACACCTTC.

The chain carries TRBV24-1 and TRBJ2-7; TRBD1 might be the D (6 bases). Germline lookup yields CDR1 KGHDR and CDR2 SFDVKD. There are 13 residues in the CDR3. V gave up 3 bases and J gave up 3 bases, with 8 bases separating them. This CDR3 reads CATSDNRDYEQYF. CDR3 in DNA: TGTGCCACCAGTGATAACAGGGACTACGAGCAGTACTTC.

The gene calls are TRBV5-1 and TRBJ2-7; TRBD1 aligns across 8 bases. CDR3 length: 14 residues. Germline CDR1 and CDR2: SGHRS and YFSETQ. V shed 1 base, J shed 4 bases, and the junction held 4 bases outside the gene matches. In nucleotides, the CDR3 is TGCGCCAGCAGCTTGTCCGGGACAGGATACGAGCAGTACTTC. Translated: CASSLSGTGYEQYF.

V is TRBV7-9 and J is TRBJ1-1; a weak D match, TRBD1 (5 bases). This CDR3 contains 14 residues. In germline, CDR1 is SEHNR, CDR2 FQNEAQ (reference sequence). Trimming removed 2 bases at V and 5 bases at J, with 12 bases between. This chain's CDR3 is CASSLYLGGTEAFF. The CDR3 DNA is TGTGCCAGCAGCTTATACCTCGGGGGGACTGAAGCTTTCTTT.

This clone occurred a few times. The chain employs TRBV7-9 and TRBJ2-2; a weak D match, TRBD2 (6 bases). CDR1 is SEHNR and CDR2 is FQNEAQ in the germline V gene (reference sequence). This CDR3 is built from 14 residues. Deletions cut 3 bases from V and 4 bases from J, with 9 bases between. This CDR3 reads CASSLEGFTGELFF. CDR3 coding DNA: TGTGCCAGCAGCTTGGAGGGTTTCACCGGGGAGCTGTTTTTT.

The J gene is TRBJ2-5, the V gene TRBV6-6, with a weak D call TRBD1 (6 bases). The CDR3 is 13 amino acids. Germline loops: CDR1 MNHNY, CDR2 SVGAGI (reference sequence). V lost 7 bases and J 7 bases, leaving 16 bases between the germline ends. The CDR3 loop reads CASTYLGGRTQYF. CDR3 sequence (DNA): TGTGCCAGCACCTACCTAGGGGGTAGGACCCAGTACTTC.

This chain joins TRBV28 and TRBJ1-5; D is possibly TRBD1 (5 bases). V was trimmed by 4 bases and J by 4 bases, leaving 32 bases between them. The CDR3 contains 21 residues. Germline V gene data show CDR1 as MDHEN and CDR2 as SYDVKM. The CDR3 nucleotides read TGTGCCAGCAGTTCCTCCCTTGGCCGTCGCTCAGGGAAACAGAGGAATCAGCCCCAGCATTTT. Translation: CASSSSLGRRSGKQRNQPQHF.

This rearrangement joins TRBV12-3 or TRBV12-4 to TRBJ2-7, with D perhaps matching TRBD1 (5 bases). Trimming stripped 2 bases from V and 6 bases from J, with 11 bases between. CDR3 length equals 13 residues. The CDR3 region is CASSLSRVGEQYF. The CDR3 nucleotides read TGTGCCAGCAGTTTATCCAGGGTGGGCGAGCAGTACTTC.

The genes are TRBV9 and TRBJ2-7, with TRBD1 matching over 9 bases. The length of the CDR3 is 15 residues. The germline V gene has CDR1 SGDLS and CDR2 YYNGEE. Trimming took 2 bases from V and 1 from J; bases not matched to a gene: 4. The CDR3 DNA reads as TGTGCCAGCAGCGTCGCGGACAGGGGTTCCTACGAGCAGTACTTC. Residues: CASSVADRGSYEQYF. The complete variable domain, with remaining parts taken from reference TRBV9 and TRBJ2-7, reads DSGVTQTPKHLITATGQRVTLRCSPRSGDLSVYWYQQSLDQGLQFLIQYYNGEERAKGNILERFSAQQFPDLHSELNLSSLELGDSALYFCASSVADRGSYEQYFGPGTRLTVT.

The rearrangement links TRBV5-1 to TRBJ1-3; no definite D call. CDR3 length: 14 amino acids. The germline V gene has CDR1 SGHRS and CDR2 YFSETQ. Trimming took 7 bases from V and 4 from J, leaving 15 bases between them. The CDR3 DNA sequence: TGCGCCAGCCGCCCGGCGGGGAGCGGAAACACCATATATTTT. Translated, it gives CASRPAGSGNTIYF.

As DNA, the CDR3 is TGTGCCAGTAACCGAGGGACAGGGAGGGGACCGAACACTGAAGCTTTCTTT. As protein: CASNRGTGRGPNTEAFF. The chain joins TRBV19 to TRBJ1-1; 9 positions match TRBD1. In germline, CDR1 is LNHDA, CDR2 SQIVND (reference sequence). V was pared by 7 bases and J by 1 base, with 13 bases of the junction left unmatched. CDR3 size: 17 residues.

This sequence joins TRBV24-1 and TRBJ2-1; TRBD2 matches at 10 bases. The CDR3 sequence is 16 residues long. In germline, CDR1 is KGHDR, CDR2 SFDVKD. V was clipped by 2 bases and J by 5 bases; unmatched bases: 5. CDR3 protein: CATSDSLAGAHNEQFF. The CDR3 DNA reads as TGTGCCACCAGTGATTCTCTAGCGGGGGCCCACAATGAGCAGTTCTTC.

This chain uses TRBV30 with TRBJ2-5; TRBD1 agrees at 9 bases. The germline CDR1 and CDR2 sequences are GTSNPN and SVGIG (reference sequence). The J segment lost 6 bases and the V segment lost 1 base, leaving 9 bases of the junction unmatched. The CDR3 contains 15 residues. The CDR3 loop is CAWSGETGGTKTQYF. The CDR3 region has the DNA TGTGCCTGGAGTGGGGAAACAGGGGGCACGAAGACCCAGTACTTC.

This clone was recorded a few times. V is TRBV15 and J is TRBJ2-7, with 11 positions matching TRBD2. Germline lookup yields CDR1 LNHNV and CDR2 YYDKDF (reference sequence). This CDR3 spans 17 amino acids. V lost 2 bases, J lost 0 bases, and 6 bases stayed unmatched. As DNA, the CDR3 is TGTGCCACCAGCAGACCCGGGACTAGCGGTTTCTCCTACGAGCAGTACTTC. Translation gives CATSRPGTSGFSYEQYF. Using reference TRBV15 and TRBJ2-7 for the parts outside the CDR3, the full variable domain is DAMVIQNPRYQVTQFGKPVTLSCSQTLNHNVMYWYQQKSSQAPKLLFHYYDKDFNNEADTPDNFQSRRPNTSFCFLDIRSPGLGDTAMYLCATSRPGTSGFSYEQYFGPGTRLTVT.

The V call is TRBV7-3, the J call TRBJ2-6; 7 bases line up with TRBD1. Trimming at V came to 0 bases and at J to 4 bases, leaving 3 bases not matched to a gene. The germline CDR1 and CDR2 sequences are SGHTA and FQGTGA. This CDR3 is 16 amino acids long. The CDR3 spells CASSLTTGSGANVLTF. The CDR3 DNA is TGTGCCAGCAGCTTAACGACAGGGTCCGGGGCCAACGTCCTGACTTTC.

The rearrangement joins TRBV29-1 to TRBJ1-1, with D tentatively TRBD1 (6 bases). The CDR3 has 12 amino acids. Trimming shortened V by 7 bases and J by 4 bases, and 13 bases separated the two germline ends. Germline CDR1 reads SQVTM; CDR2 reads ANQGSEA. The CDR3: CSAATGSTEAFF. DNA of the CDR3: TGCAGCGCTGCGACAGGAAGCACTGAAGCTTTCTTT.

This clone was seen just once. The rearrangement joins TRBV19 to TRBJ1-2; 9 bases agree with TRBD1. This CDR3 region has 14 residues. V shed 7 bases and J 8 bases; nucleotides not matched to a gene: 11. Germline loops: CDR1 LNHDA, CDR2 SQIVND (reference sequence). CDR3 sequence reads: CASNTGGASGGYTF. CDR3 DNA: TGTGCCAGTAACACAGGGGGCGCTTCGGGGGGCTACACCTTC.

This sequence joins TRBV7-2 and TRBJ2-5, with D tentatively TRBD1 (6 bases). V shed 2 bases and J shed 6 bases, with 25 bases lying between them. Germline V gene lookup returns CDR1 SGHTA and CDR2 FQGNSA. The CDR3 consists of 18 residues. The CDR3 DNA reads TGTGCCAGCAGCTTAAAGTTCCTGACAGGAGATACTAAACAGACCCAGTACTTC. Translation gives CASSLKFLTGDTKQTQYF.

The chain has TRBV27 and TRBJ2-7, with a possible D match to TRBD2 (7 bases). The CDR3 loop spans 15 amino acids. CDR1 is MNHEY, CDR2 SMNVEV, per germline (reference sequence). V was clipped by 2 bases and J by 2 bases, with 13 bases between them. The CDR3 spells CASSLGGGLTYEQYF. The CDR3 coding sequence is TGTGCCAGCAGTTTAGGGGGGGGCCTAACCTACGAGCAGTACTTC.

J is TRBJ1-2 and V is TRBV24-1; 9 positions agree with TRBD1. In germline, CDR1 is KGHDR, CDR2 SFDVKD. The CDR3 is made up of 15 amino acids. The V and J ends lost 4 bases and 4 bases, in that order; junction bases with no gene match: 6. The CDR3 spells CATSDAGQGAYGYTF. CDR3 coding DNA: TGTGCCACCAGTGACGCGGGACAGGGAGCCTATGGCTACACCTTC.

This clone appeared once. The J gene is TRBJ2-7, the V gene TRBV7-2; 8 nucleotides align to TRBD1. Germline V gene lookup returns CDR1 SGHTA and CDR2 FQGNSA. V gave up 4 bases and J gave up 6 bases; unmatched junction bases: 8. The CDR3 covers 14 residues. The CDR3 DNA follows: TGTGCCAGCAGCTCAAGGGACAGGACCAGCGAGCAGTACTTC. Its translation is CASSSRDRTSEQYF.